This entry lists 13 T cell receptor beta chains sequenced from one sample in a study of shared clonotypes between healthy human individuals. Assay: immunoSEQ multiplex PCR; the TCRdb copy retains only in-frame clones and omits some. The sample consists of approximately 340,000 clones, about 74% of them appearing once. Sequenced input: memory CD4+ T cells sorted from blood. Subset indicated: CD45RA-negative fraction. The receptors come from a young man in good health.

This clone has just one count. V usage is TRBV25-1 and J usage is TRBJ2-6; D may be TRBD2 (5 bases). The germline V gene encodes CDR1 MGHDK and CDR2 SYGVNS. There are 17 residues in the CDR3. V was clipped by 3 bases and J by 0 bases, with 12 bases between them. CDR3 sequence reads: CASSEFGVTSGANVLTF. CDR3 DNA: TGTGCCAGCAGTGAGTTCGGGGTAACCTCTGGGGCCAACGTCCTGACTTTC.

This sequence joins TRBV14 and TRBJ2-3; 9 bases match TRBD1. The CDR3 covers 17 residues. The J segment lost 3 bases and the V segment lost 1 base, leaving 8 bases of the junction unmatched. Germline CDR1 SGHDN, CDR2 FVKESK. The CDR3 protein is CASSQVGQGIWTDTQYF. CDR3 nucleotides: TGTGCCAGCAGCCAAGTTGGACAGGGGATTTGGACAGATACGCAGTATTTT.

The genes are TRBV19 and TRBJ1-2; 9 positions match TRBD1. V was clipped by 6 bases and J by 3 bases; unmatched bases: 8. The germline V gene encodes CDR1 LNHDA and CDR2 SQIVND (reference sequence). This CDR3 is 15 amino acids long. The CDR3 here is CASRLEGQGYYGYTF. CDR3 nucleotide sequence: TGTGCCAGTAGACTCGAGGGACAGGGATACTATGGCTACACCTTC. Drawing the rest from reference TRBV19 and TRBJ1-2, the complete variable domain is DGGITQSPKYLFRKEGQNVTLSCEQNLNHDAMYWYRQDPGQGLRLIYYSQIVNDFQKGDIAEGYSVSREKKESFPLTVTSAQKNPTAFYLCASRLEGQGYYGYTFGSGTRLTVV.

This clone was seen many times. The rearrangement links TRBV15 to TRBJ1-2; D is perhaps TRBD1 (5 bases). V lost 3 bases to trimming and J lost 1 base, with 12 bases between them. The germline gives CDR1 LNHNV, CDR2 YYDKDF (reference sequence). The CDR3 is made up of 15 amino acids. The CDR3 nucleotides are TGTGCCACCAGCAGGGCGCTACAGGATAACTATGGCTACACCTTC. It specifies CATSRALQDNYGYTF.

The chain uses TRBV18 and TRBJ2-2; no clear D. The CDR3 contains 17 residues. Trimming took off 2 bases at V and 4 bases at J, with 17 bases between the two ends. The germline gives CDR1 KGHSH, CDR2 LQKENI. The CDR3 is CASSPISVIGPTGELFF. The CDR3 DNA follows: TGTGCCAGCTCACCAATTTCCGTTATAGGGCCCACCGGGGAGCTGTTTTTT.

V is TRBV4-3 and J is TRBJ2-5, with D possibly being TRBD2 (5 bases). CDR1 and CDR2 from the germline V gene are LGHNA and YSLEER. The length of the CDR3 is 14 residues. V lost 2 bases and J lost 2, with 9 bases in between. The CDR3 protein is CASSQSGWQETQYF. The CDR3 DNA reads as TGCGCCAGCAGCCAATCGGGGTGGCAAGAGACCCAGTACTTC.

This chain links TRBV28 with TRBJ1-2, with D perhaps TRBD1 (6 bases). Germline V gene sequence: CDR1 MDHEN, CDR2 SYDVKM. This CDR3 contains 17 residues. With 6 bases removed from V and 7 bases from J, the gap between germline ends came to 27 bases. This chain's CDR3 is CASRDTGFSLKGTGYTF. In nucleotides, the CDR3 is TGTGCCAGCAGGGATACAGGGTTTTCCCTGAAAGGGACTGGCTACACCTTC.

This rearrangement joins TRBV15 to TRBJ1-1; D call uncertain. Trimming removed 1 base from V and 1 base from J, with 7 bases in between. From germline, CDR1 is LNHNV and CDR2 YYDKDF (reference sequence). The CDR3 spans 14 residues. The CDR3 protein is CATSRVLGNTEAFF. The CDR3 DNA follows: TGTGCCACCAGCAGAGTACTAGGGAACACTGAAGCTTTCTTT.

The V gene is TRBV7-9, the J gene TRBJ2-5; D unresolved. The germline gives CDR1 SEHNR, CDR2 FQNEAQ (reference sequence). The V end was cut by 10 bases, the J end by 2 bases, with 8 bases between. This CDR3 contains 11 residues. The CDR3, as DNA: TGTGCCACCAACTCTCAAGAGACCCAGTACTTC. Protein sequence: CATNSQETQYF.

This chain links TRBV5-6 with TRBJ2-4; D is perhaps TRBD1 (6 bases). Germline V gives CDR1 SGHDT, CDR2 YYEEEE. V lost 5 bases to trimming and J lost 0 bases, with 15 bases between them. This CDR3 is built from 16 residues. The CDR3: CASRPQGRQAKNIQYF. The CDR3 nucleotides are TGTGCCAGCAGACCACAGGGTCGTCAAGCCAAAAACATTCAGTACTTC. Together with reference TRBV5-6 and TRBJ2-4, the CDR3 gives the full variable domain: DAGVTQSPTHLIKTRGQQVTLRCSPKSGHDTVSWYQQALGQGPQFIFQYYEEEERQRGNFPDRFSGHQFPNYSSELNVNALLLGDSALYLCASRPQGRQAKNIQYFGAGTRLSVL.

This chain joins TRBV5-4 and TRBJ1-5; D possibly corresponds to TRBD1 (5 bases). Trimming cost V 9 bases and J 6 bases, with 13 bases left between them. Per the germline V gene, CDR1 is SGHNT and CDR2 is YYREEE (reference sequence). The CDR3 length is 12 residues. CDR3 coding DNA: TGTGCCACCTCTGGGGCGGGTCAGCCCCAGCATTTT. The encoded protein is CATSGAGQPQHF.

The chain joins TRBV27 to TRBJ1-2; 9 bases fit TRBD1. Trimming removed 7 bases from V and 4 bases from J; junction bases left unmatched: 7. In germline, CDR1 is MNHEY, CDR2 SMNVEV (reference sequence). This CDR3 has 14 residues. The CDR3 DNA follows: TGTGCCAGCACCCGGGACAGGGCTGCCTATGGCTACACCTTC. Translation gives CASTRDRAAYGYTF.

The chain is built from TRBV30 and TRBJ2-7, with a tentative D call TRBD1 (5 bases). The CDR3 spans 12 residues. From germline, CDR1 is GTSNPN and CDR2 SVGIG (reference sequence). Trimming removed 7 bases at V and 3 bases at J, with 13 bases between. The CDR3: CASRGRDYEQYF. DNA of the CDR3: TGTGCCTCAAGGGGCAGGGACTACGAGCAGTACTTC.